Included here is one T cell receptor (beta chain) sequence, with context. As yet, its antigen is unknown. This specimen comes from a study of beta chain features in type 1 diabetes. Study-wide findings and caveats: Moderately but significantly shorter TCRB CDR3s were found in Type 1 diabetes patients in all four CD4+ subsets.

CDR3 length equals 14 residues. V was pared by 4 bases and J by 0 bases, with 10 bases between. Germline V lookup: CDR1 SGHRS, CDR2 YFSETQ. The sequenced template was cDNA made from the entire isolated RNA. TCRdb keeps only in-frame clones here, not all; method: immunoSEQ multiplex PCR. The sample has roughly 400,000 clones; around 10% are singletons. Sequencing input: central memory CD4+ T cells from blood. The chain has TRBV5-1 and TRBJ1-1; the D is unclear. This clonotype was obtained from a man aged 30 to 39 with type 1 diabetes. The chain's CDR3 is CASSGLIMNTEAFF. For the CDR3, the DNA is TGCGCCAGCAGCGGATTGATCATGAACACTGAAGCTTTCTTT. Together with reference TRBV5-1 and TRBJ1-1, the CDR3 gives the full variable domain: KAGVTQTPRYLIKTRGQQVTLSCSPISGHRSVSWYQQTPGQGLQFLFEYFSETQRNKGNFPGRFSGRQFSNSRSEMNVSTLELGDSALYLCASSGLIMNTEAFFGQGTRLTVV.